This TCR beta chain was observed in a study of cytotoxic CD8 clonotypes in ibrutinib-treated CLL. Assay used: immunoSEQ multiplex PCR; TCRdb lists only in-frame clones, some missing. The table lists almost 85,000 clones, about 82% of them singletons. Comments on this clone: Its antigen is as yet unknown.

General study findings and limits: Samples were collected at differing times from sustained-remission and progressing patients.

Germline-derived CDR1 and CDR2 are SGHRS and YFSETQ. The CDR3 is made up of 14 amino acids. V was shortened by 7 bases and J by 0 bases, with 12 bases between the two germline ends. The V gene is TRBV5-1, the J gene TRBJ2-3; D not resolved. The receptor comes from a human donor with chronic lymphocytic leukemia. This material consisted of PBMCs, taken before ibrutinib treatment. CDR3 residues: CASPSENSTDTQYF. CDR3 nucleotides: TGCGCCAGCCCCTCGGAGAATAGCACAGATACGCAGTATTTT.